The 22 T cell receptor beta chains given below trace back to one sample, sequenced in a study of post-analysis software for immune sequencing data. Study observations and caveats: Among roughly five TRBV segments more frequent in patients than controls were TRBV5-6, TRBV5-1 and TRBV20-1.

cDNA libraries for TCR beta contained unique molecular identifiers. TCRdb re-analysed the PCR reads in MiXCR, keeping a single row per CDR3 protein. The sample has roughly 700,000 distinct CDR3 sequences; about 32% are singletons. No antigen has been assigned to these receptors. The sequenced material came from blood. These receptors all stem from a girl aged 10 to 17 with multiple sclerosis.

This clonotype was seen ten or more times. This rearrangement joins TRBV28 to TRBJ2-7; D call uncertain. The CDR3 has 13 residues. Germline assignment: CDR1 MDHEN and CDR2 SYDVKM. V gave up 6 bases and J gave up 4 bases, with 13 bases separating them. In DNA, the CDR3 is TGTGCCAGCAGCGGGCCACCAAGGTACGAGCAGTACTTC. It specifies CASSGPPRYEQYF.

This clonotype was detected only a few times. In DNA, the CDR3 is TGCGCCAGCAGCCAAGAGGAGGGGGATTGGAATTCACCCCTCCACTTT. It is translated as CASSQEEGDWNSPLHF. The chain employs TRBV4-3 and TRBJ1-6; TRBD1 is a possible D gene (6 bases). Germline V CDR1 and CDR2: LGHNA, YSLEER. Trimming stripped 0 bases from V and 7 bases from J, with 13 bases between. The CDR3 consists of 16 residues.

This chain uses TRBV6-6 with TRBJ1-6, with D maybe TRBD1 (5 bases). This CDR3 has 15 amino acids. Germline lookup yields CDR1 MNHNY and CDR2 SVGAGI (reference sequence). With 0 bases removed from V and 11 bases from J, the gap between germline ends came to 14 bases. The CDR3 bases are TGTGCCAGCAGTTACTCGATTGCGAAGGGGACACCCCTCCACTTT. Translation: CASSYSIAKGTPLHF.

The chain joins TRBV7-2 to TRBJ2-1, with 7 nucleotides matching TRBD2. This CDR3 region has 17 residues. J was trimmed by 1 base and V by 5 bases; bases with no gene match: 11. The germline CDR1 and CDR2 sequences are SGHTA and FQGNSA. The CDR3 DNA reads as TGTGCCAGCAGCCCTAGTCGGGGGGATGAATCCTACAATGAGCAGTTCTTC. This encodes CASSPSRGDESYNEQFF.

This clonotype was detected a few times. The chain combines TRBV28 with TRBJ2-7; TRBD2 matches 7 bases. V lost 3 bases, J lost 1 base, and 9 bases stayed unmatched. Germline V CDR1 and CDR2: MDHEN, SYDVKM. This CDR3 spans 16 amino acids. The CDR3 DNA follows: TGTGCCAGCAGTTTTCCAGGGAGGGAAGGTTCCTACGAGCAGTACTTC. This encodes CASSFPGREGSYEQYF.

This clonotype has only a few counts. The rearrangement uses TRBV20-1 and TRBJ2-7, with 7 bases aligning to TRBD2. Germline CDR1 reads DFQATT; CDR2 reads SNEGSKA (reference sequence). CDR3 size: 15 residues. The ends lost 4 bases at V and 2 bases at J; junction bases unmatched: 11. The CDR3 bases are TGCAGTGCTATTTCTAGAGCGGGAAGAGCCTACGAGCAGTACTTC. Protein product: CSAISRAGRAYEQYF.

This clonotype has a handful of counts. The chain links TRBV6-2 or TRBV6-3 to TRBJ2-7; D is perhaps TRBD2 (5 bases). In germline, CDR1 is MNHEY, CDR2 SVGEGT. Between the trimmed V and J ends, which lost 2 bases and 3 bases, there was a span of 5 bases. The CDR3 is 12 residues long. The CDR3 coding sequence is TGTGCCAGCAGTTACGAGGGCTACGAGCAGTACTTC. Translating it yields CASSYEGYEQYF.

The V call is TRBV7-2, the J call TRBJ2-2, with 11 bases matching TRBD2. The CDR3 totals 16 residues. Germline V lookup: CDR1 SGHTA, CDR2 FQGNSA. Trimming removed 3 bases from V and 6 bases from J; junction bases left unmatched: 6. CDR3 amino acids: CASSFNSGGAAGELFF. DNA for the CDR3: TGTGCCAGCAGCTTCAATAGCGGGGGGGCCGCCGGGGAGCTGTTTTTT.

In regard to this clonotype: A read error may be the cause here, since a much bigger clone is one base away. The chain uses TRBV7-9 and TRBJ2-1; D call uncertain. This CDR3 comprises 12 residues. Per germline, CDR1 SEHNR and CDR2 FQNEAQ (reference sequence). Between the trimmed V and J ends, which lost 0 bases and 9 bases, there was a span of 6 bases. The CDR3 DNA follows: TGTGCCAGCAGCTTAGCCTTCAGTGAGCAGTTCTTC. Its protein product is CASSLAFSEQFF.

In its sample, this clonotype was seen a few times. DNA for the CDR3: TGTGCCAGCAGTGAAAGGCAGGGCTCGAACACTGAAGCTTTCTTT. It yields the protein CASSERQGSNTEAFF. The rearrangement uses TRBV6-1 and TRBJ1-1; D perhaps matches TRBD1 (5 bases). Per the germline V gene, CDR1 is MNHNS and CDR2 is SASEGT. The CDR3 contains 15 residues. Trimming cost V 2 bases and J 1 base, with 11 bases left between them.

This chain uses TRBV27 with TRBJ2-7, with TRBD1 identical over 7 bases. The junction had 7 bases not matched to a gene; V was cut back by 8 bases and J by 0 bases. The CDR3 runs to 14 residues. CDR1 and CDR2 from the germline V gene are MNHEY and SMNVEV (reference sequence). CDR3 in amino acids: CASGDSRISYEQYF. The CDR3 DNA reads TGTGCCAGCGGGGACAGCCGGATCTCCTACGAGCAGTACTTC.

The CDR3 loop reads CSARDLGHEQFF. The CDR3 DNA reads TGCAGTGCTAGAGATTTGGGCCATGAGCAGTTCTTC. The genes are TRBV20-1 and TRBJ2-1; D unclear. Germline V gene lookup returns CDR1 DFQATT and CDR2 SNEGSKA (reference sequence). Trimming took 0 bases from V and 8 from J, leaving 8 bases between them. The length of the CDR3 is 12 residues.

The V and J genes are TRBV6-6 and TRBJ1-5; D gene ambiguous. CDR3 length equals 13 residues. Trimming shortened V by 4 bases and J by 7 bases, and 11 bases separated the two germline ends. Germline-derived CDR1 and CDR2 are MNHNY and SVGAGI (reference sequence). The CDR3 region has the DNA TGTGCCAGCAGTTCCCGGGTAGGGCAGCCCCAGCATTTT. Translated: CASSSRVGQPQHF.

At least ten counts were recorded for this clonotype. The chain couples TRBV20-1 to TRBJ2-3; no definite D call. The CDR3 extends over 11 amino acids. Germline V gene lookup returns CDR1 DFQATT and CDR2 SNEGSKA (reference sequence). V lost 2 bases, J lost 4 bases, and 4 bases lay in between. CDR3 amino acids: CSARFPDTQYF. For the CDR3, the DNA is TGCAGTGCTAGATTCCCAGATACGCAGTATTTT.

V gene TRBV5-1 combines with J gene TRBJ2-5, with D maybe TRBD1 (6 bases). Germline CDR1 is SGHRS and CDR2 is YFSETQ. Trimming took 2 bases from V and 5 from J, leaving 13 bases between them. CDR3 length equals 14 residues. Here the CDR3 DNA reads TGCGCCAGCAGCTTTGGTCAGGGGCTTGAGACCCAGTACTTC. It is translated as CASSFGQGLETQYF.

The gene calls are TRBV7-8 and TRBJ2-7; D remains ambiguous. V lost 5 bases, J lost 2 bases, and 16 bases lay in between. The germline gives CDR1 SGHVS, CDR2 FQNEAQ. This CDR3 is 15 amino acids long. The DNA for the CDR3 is TGTGCCAGCAGCCCTCTTCGGAGTCAGGCCTACGAGCAGTACTTC. Its protein is CASSPLRSQAYEQYF.

This clonotype occurred a few times. This sequence joins TRBV12-3 or TRBV12-4 and TRBJ1-6; possible D gene TRBD1, 6 bases. Trimming cost V 5 bases and J 7 bases, with 15 bases left between them. The CDR3 has 15 amino acids. CDR3: CASSKGRGGNSPLHF. In nucleotides, the CDR3 is TGTGCCAGCAGTAAGGGGAGGGGGGGCAATTCACCCCTCCACTTT.

The chain employs TRBV28 and TRBJ1-2; TRBD1 aligns across 11 bases. Germline CDR1 is MDHEN and CDR2 is SYDVKM. Trimming cost V 5 bases and J 4 bases; bases outside gene matches: 9. The CDR3 extends over 16 amino acids. CDR3 sequence reads: CASSLPGQGVVYGYTF. The CDR3 DNA follows: TGTGCCAGCAGTCTCCCGGGACAGGGGGTCGTCTATGGCTACACCTTC.

The rearrangement joins TRBV14 to TRBJ2-5, with a tentative D call TRBD2 (6 bases). V was shortened by 0 bases and J by 8 bases, with 13 bases between the two germline ends. In germline, CDR1 is SGHDN, CDR2 FVKESK. The CDR3 consists of 14 residues. This chain's CDR3 is CASSQEGLEGTQYF. CDR3 DNA: TGTGCCAGCAGCCAAGAGGGACTCGAGGGAACCCAGTACTTC.

There are a few counts of this clonotype. The rearrangement joins TRBV20-1 to TRBJ1-6; 8 bases fit TRBD1. From germline, CDR1 is DFQATT and CDR2 SNEGSKA (reference sequence). V lost 1 base to trimming and J lost 9 bases; unmatched junction nucleotides: 8. The CDR3 length is 15 residues. DNA for the CDR3: TGCAGTGCTAGAGGCCCAGGGGGCAAAAGTTCACCCCTCCACTTT. Translating gives CSARGPGGKSSPLHF.

This clonotype was recorded a few times. This rearrangement joins TRBV29-1 to TRBJ2-1, with D perhaps TRBD1 or TRBD2 (5 bases each). V lost 8 bases and J lost 10, with 24 bases in between. Germline V gene data show CDR1 as SQVTM and CDR2 as ANQGSEA. This CDR3 has 14 residues. CDR3 residues: CSTQRSLAQGEQFF. Written as DNA, the CDR3 is TGCAGCACCCAAAGGAGTCTAGCCCAGGGCGAGCAGTTCTTC.

The rearrangement uses TRBV4-3 and TRBJ2-5; 8 nucleotides align to TRBD2. The length of the CDR3 is 15 residues. The trim removed 4 bases at V and 11 bases at J, leaving 15 bases unmatched. Germline loops: CDR1 LGHNA, CDR2 YSLEER. The CDR3 sequence: CASSRDRTSWNEQYF. In DNA, the CDR3 is TGCGCCAGCAGCCGGGATAGGACTAGCTGGAATGAGCAGTACTTC.